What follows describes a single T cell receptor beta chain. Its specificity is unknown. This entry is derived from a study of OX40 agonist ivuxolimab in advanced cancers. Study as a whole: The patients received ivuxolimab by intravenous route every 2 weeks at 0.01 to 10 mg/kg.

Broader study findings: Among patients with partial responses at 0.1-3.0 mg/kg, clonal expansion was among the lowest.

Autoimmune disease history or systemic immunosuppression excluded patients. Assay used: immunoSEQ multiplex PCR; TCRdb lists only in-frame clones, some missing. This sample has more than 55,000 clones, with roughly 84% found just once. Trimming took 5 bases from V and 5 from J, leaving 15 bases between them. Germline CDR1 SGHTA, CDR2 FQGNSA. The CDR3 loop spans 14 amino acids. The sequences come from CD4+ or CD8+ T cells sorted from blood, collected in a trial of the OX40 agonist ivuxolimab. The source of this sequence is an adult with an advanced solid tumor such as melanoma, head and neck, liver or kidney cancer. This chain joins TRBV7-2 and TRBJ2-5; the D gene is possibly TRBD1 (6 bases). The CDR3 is CASSPVTGMETQYF. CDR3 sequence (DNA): TGTGCCAGCAGCCCTGTGACAGGAATGGAGACCCAGTACTTC.